The clone carrying this TCR beta chain occurred a few times. The antigen is undetermined. The germline V gene encodes CDR1 SGHNT and CDR2 YYREEE (reference sequence). This CDR3 has 15 amino acids. V was clipped by 4 bases and J by 1 base, with 14 bases between them. This record comes from a study of cytomegalovirus exposure and HLA in healthy donors. The overall study: From 150 million to 200 million T cells, an earlier analysis saw roughly 120 million unique TCR beta sequences.

Study-wide results and caveats: Analysis was carried out at a later point, and it linked a missense DCLRE1C variant to TCR beta V- and J-gene trimming. Cytomegalovirus-associated TCR beta chains were listed, numbering roughly 150.

The PCR made use of 60 Vbeta and 13 Jbeta primers. Profiling relied on immunoSEQ multiplex PCR, and the TCRdb table lists in-frame clones only, not all of them. The data hold some 150,000 clones, with 70% to 85% observed a single time. This chain connects TRBV5-4 to TRBJ1-1; no definite D call. Sequenced: PBMCs. The TCR originated in a man aged 25 to 40 in good health and CMV-seropositive. In DNA form, the CDR3 reads TGTGCCAGCAGCCCCCCTGGGCAGAGGAACACTGAAGCTTTCTTT. Translating gives CASSPPGQRNTEAFF. Full variable domain (rest looked up from reference TRBV5-4 and TRBJ1-1): ETGVTQSPTHLIKTRGQQVTLRCSSQSGHNTVSWYQQALGQGPQFIFQYYREEENGRGNFPPRFSGLQFPNYSSELNVNALELDDSALYLCASSPPGQRNTEAFFGQGTRLTVV.